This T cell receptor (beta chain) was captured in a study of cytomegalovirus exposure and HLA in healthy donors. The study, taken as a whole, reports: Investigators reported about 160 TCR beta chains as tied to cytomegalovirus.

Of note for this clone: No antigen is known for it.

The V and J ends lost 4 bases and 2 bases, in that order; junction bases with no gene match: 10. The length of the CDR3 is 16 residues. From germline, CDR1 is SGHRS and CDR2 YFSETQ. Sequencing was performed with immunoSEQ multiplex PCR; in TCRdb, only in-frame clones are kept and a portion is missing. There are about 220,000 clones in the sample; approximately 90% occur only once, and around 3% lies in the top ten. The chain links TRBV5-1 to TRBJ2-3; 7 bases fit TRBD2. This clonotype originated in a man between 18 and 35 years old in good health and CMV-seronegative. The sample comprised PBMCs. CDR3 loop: CASSLLPSGDTDTQYF. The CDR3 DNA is TGCGCCAGCAGCCTGCTTCCTAGCGGAGACACAGATACGCAGTATTTT.